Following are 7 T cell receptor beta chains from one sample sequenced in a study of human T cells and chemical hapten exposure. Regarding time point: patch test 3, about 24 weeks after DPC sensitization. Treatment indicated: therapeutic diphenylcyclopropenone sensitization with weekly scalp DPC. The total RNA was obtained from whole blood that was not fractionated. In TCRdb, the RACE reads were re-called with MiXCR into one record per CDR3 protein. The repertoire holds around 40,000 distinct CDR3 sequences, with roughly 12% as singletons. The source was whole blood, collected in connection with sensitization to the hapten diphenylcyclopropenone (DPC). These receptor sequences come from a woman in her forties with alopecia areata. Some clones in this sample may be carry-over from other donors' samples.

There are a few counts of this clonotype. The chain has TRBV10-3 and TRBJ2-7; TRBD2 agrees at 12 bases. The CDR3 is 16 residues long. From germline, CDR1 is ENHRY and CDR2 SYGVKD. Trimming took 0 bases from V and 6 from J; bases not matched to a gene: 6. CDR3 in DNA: TGTGCCATCAGTGAGTCTAGCTGGACTAGCGGGACCGAGCAGTACTTC. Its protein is CAISESSWTSGTEQYF.

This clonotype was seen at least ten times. In DNA form, the CDR3 reads TGTGCCAGCAGTTACCCCACGGGGGACGATGAGCAGTTCTTC. Translating gives CASSYPTGDDEQFF. V usage is TRBV6-2 or TRBV6-3 and J usage is TRBJ2-1; tentative D call: TRBD2 (6 bases). CDR1 is MNHEY and CDR2 is SVGEGT in the germline V gene. With 2 bases removed from V and 8 bases from J, the gap between germline ends came to 13 bases. This CDR3 is built from 14 residues.

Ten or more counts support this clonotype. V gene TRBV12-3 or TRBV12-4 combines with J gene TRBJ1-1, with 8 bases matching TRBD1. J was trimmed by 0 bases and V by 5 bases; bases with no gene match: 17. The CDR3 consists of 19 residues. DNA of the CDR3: TGTGCCAGCAGTCTATCAAGGACAGGGAGGCGGTCAATGAACACTGAAGCTTTCTTT. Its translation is CASSLSRTGRRSMNTEAFF.

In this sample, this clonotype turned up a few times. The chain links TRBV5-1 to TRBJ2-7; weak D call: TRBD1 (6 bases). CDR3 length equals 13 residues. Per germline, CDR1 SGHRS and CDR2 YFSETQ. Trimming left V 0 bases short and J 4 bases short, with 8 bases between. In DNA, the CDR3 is TGCGCCAGCAGCTTGGACCAGGGGTACGAGCAGTACTTC. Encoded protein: CASSLDQGYEQYF.

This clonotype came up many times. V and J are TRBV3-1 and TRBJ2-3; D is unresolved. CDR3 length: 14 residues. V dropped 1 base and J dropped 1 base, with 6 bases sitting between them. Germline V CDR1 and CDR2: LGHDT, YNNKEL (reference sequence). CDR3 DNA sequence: TGTGCCAGCAGCCAAGGTGAGGGCACAGATACGCAGTATTTT. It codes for CASSQGEGTDTQYF.

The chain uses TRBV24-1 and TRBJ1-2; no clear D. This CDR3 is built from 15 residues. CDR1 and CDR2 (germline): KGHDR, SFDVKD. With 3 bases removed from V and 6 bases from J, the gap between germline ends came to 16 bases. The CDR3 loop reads CATSDGVRSRDGYTF. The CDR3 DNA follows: TGTGCCACCAGTGATGGCGTCAGGTCGCGGGATGGCTACACCTTC.

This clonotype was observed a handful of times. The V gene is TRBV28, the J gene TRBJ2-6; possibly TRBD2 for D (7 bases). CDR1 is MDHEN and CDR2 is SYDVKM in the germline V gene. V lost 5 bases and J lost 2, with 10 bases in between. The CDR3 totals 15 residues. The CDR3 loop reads CASSLGGPGANVLTF. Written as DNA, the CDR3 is TGTGCCAGCAGTCTCGGGGGGCCTGGGGCCAACGTCCTGACTTTC.